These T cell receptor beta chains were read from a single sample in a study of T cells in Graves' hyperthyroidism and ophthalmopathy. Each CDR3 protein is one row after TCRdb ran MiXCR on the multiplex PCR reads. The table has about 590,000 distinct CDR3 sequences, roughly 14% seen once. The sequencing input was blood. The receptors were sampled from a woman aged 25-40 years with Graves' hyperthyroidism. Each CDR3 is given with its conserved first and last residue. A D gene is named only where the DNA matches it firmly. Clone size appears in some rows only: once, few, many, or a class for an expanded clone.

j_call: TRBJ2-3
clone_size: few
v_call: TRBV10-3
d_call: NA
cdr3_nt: TGTGCCATCAGGGATACTAGCACAGATACGCAGTATTTT
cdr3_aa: CAIRDTSTDTQYF

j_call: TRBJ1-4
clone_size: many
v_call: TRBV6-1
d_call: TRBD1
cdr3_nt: TGTGCCAGCAGCCAAATTTCGGGACAGGTCAATGAAAAACTGTTTTTT
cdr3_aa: CASSQISGQVNEKLFF

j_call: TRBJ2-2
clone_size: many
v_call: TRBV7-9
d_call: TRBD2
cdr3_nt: TGTGCCAGCAGCCCGGGGGGTACGAACACCGGGGAGCTGTTTTTT
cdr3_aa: CASSPGGTNTGELFF

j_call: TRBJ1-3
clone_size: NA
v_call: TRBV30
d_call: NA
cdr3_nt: TGTGCCTGGAGTGCCTCTGGAAACACCATATATTTT
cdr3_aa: CAWSASGNTIYF

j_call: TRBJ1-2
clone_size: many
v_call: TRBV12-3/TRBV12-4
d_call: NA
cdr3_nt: TGTGCCAGCAGCCCGGACAGTATAGGCTACACCTTC
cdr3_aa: CASSPDSIGYTF

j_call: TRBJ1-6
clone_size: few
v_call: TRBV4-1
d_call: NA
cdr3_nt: TGCGCCAGCAGCCCCCGGGGGGAGTCCTCCTATAATTCACCCCTCCACTTT
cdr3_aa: CASSPRGESSYNSPLHF

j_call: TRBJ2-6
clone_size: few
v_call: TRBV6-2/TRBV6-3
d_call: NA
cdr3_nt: TGTGCCAGCAGTTACTCGGTCGAATCTGGGGCCAACGTCCTGACTTTC
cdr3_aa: CASSYSVESGANVLTF

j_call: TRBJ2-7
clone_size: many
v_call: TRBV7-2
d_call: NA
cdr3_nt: TGTGCCAGCAGCAACCGCGGGGGCCTGGGAGAGCAGTACTTC
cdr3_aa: CASSNRGGLGEQYF

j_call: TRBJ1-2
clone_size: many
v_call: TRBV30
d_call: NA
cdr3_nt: TGTGCCTGGGAACCCGGCGGGGCCGCTAACTATGGCTACACCTTC
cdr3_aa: CAWEPGGAANYGYTF

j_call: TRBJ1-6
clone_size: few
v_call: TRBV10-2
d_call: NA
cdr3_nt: TGCGCCAGCAAGGAGGGGGGTACCTTCCATAATTCACCCCTCCACTTT
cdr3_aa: CASKEGGTFHNSPLHF

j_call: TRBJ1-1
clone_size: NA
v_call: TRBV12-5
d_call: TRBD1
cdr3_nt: TGTGCTAGTGGTTTGGTACTAGGGACAGAGACCCCGGACACTGAAGCTTTCTTT
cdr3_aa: CASGLVLGTETPDTEAFF

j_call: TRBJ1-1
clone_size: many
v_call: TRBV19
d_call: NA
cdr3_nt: TGTGCCAGTAGTATCGGCAGGGCGATCACTGAAGCTTTCTTT
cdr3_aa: CASSIGRAITEAFF

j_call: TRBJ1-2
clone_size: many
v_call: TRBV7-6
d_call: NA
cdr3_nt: TGTGCCGGAGAGGGCCGCGACTCTCGAAACCCCTATGGCTACACCTTC
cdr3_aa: CAGEGRDSRNPYGYTF

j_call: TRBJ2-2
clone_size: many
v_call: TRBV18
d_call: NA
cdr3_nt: TGTGCCAGCTCAGATACGACAGGGGAGCTGTTTTTT
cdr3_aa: CASSDTTGELFF

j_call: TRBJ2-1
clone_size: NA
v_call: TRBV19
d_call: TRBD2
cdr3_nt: TGTGCCAGTTCCTGGGGCCGGGCTAGCGGGTATAATGAGCAGTTCTTC
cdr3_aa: CASSWGRASGYNEQFF

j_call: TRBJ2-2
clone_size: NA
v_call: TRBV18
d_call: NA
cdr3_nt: TGTGCCAGCTCACCGTACGGACTCCCGCGCGGTTTCGGGGAGCTGTTTTTT
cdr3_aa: CASSPYGLPRGFGELFF

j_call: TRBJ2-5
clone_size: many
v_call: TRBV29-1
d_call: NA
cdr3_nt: TGCAGCGTTGTAGGGGCAGGACAAGAGACCCAGTACTTC
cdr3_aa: CSVVGAGQETQYF

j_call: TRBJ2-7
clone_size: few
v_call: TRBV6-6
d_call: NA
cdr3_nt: TGTGCCAGCAGTTACGGGTCTATGGGGGGCTACGAGCAGTACTTC
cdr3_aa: CASSYGSMGGYEQYF

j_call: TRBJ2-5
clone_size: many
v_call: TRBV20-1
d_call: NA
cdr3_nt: TGCAGTGCGCAGGGGAACCAAGAGACCCAGTACTTC
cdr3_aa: CSAQGNQETQYF

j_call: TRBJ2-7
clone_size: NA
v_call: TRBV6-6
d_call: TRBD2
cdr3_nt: TGTGCCAGCAGTTACTCAGGCGGGAGGGCTCACTACGAGCAGTACTTC
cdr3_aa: CASSYSGGRAHYEQYF

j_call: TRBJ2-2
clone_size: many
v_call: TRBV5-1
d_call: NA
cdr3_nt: TGCGCCAGCAGCCCCATGGTTCAGGGGACGGGCGGGGAGCTGTTTTTT
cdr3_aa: CASSPMVQGTGGELFF

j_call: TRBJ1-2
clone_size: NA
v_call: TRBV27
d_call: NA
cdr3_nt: TGTGCCAGCAGTTTATACGGTTCGACGGGGGGAGGCGGCTACACCTTC
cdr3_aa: CASSLYGSTGGGGYTF

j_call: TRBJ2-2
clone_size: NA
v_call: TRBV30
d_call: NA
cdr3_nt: TGTGCCCGCCGGGAGCGCATAACCGGGGAGCTGTTTTTT
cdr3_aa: CARRERITGELFF

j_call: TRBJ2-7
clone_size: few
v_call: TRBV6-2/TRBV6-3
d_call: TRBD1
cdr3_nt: TGTGCCAGCAGTACAGGGGTTCCCACCTACGGGCAGTACTTC
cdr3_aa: CASSTGVPTYGQYF

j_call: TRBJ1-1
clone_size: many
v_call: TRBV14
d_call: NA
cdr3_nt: TGTGCCAGCAGCCGGAACTGGCTGGCTGAAGCTTTCTTT
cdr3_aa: CASSRNWLAEAFF

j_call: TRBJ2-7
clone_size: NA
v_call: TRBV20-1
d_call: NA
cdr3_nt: TGCAGTGCTAGATCCGGGCGGGGCATCCTTTACGAGCAGTACTTC
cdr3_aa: CSARSGRGILYEQYF

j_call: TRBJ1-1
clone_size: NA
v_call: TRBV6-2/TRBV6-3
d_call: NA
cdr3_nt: TGTGCCAGCAGTTACTCACGGCAGAGGAACACTGAAGCTTCCTTT
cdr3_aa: CASSYSRQRNTEASF

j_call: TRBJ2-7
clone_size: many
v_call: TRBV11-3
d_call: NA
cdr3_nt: TGTGCCAGCAGCTTAGTATCCGGGAGCTACGAGCAGTACTTC
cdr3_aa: CASSLVSGSYEQYF

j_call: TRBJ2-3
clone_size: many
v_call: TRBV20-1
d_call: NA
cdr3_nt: TGCAGTCCCTTAGGAGTTCAAGATACGCAGTATTTT
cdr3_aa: CSPLGVQDTQYF

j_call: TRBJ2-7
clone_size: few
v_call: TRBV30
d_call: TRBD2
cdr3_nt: TGTGCCTGGAGTCCGCGGGAGCCCCCCTACGAGCAGTACTTC
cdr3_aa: CAWSPREPPYEQYF

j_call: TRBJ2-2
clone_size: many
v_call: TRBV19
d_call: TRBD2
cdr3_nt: TGTGCCAGTAGTCCAGCGGGAACGAACACCGGGGAGCTGTTTTTT
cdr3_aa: CASSPAGTNTGELFF

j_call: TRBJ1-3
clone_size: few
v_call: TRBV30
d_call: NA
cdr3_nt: TGTGCCTGGAGTGCCTCGGTGGGAAACACCATATATTTT
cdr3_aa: CAWSASVGNTIYF

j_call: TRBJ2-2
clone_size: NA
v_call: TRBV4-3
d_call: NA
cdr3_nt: TGCGCCAGCAGCCAAGGACGGGCCACCGGGGAGCTGTTTTTT
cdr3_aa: CASSQGRATGELFF

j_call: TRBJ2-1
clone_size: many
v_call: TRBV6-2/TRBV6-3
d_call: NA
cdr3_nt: TGTGCCAGCACCCAACCCGGCCGAAGCTCCTACAATGAGCAGTTCTTC
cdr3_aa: CASTQPGRSSYNEQFF

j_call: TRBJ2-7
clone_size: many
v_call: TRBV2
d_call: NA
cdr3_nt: TGTGCCAGCAGTGGGCCTAGCGCCCCGCCGTACTTC
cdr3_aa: CASSGPSAPPYF

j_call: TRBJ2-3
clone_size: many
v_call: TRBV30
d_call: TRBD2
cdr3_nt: TGTGCCTGGAGTTTGTTAGCGGGAGGGTCAGATACGCAGTATTTT
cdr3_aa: CAWSLLAGGSDTQYF

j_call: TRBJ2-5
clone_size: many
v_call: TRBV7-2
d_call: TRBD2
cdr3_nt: TGTGCCAGCAGCTTAGTTAGTAGCGGGAGGGCGGAGACCCAGTACTTC
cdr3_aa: CASSLVSSGRAETQYF

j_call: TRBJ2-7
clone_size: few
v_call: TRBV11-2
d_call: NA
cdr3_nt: TGTGCCAGCAGCCAAGACCGGGACTCGTCCTACGAGCAGTACTTC
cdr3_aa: CASSQDRDSSYEQYF

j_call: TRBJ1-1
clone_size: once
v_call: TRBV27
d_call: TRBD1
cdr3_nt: TGTGCCAGCAGTAAACCAGGGGGCTGGGGCACTGAAGCTTTCTTT
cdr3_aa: CASSKPGGWGTEAFF

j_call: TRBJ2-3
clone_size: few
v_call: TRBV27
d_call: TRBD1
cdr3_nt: TGTGCCAGCAGTTACAACAGGGGGAGCACAGATACGCAGTATTTT
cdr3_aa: CASSYNRGSTDTQYF

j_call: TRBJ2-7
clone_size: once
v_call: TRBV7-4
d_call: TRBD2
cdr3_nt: TGTGCCAGCAGCGGAGTGAGCGGGAGCTACGAGCAGTACTTC
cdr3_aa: CASSGVSGSYEQYF

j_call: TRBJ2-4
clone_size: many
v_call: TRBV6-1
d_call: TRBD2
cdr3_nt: TGTGCCAGCGCGGGGGGAACCCTAGCCAAAAACATTCAGTACTTC
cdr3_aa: CASAGGTLAKNIQYF

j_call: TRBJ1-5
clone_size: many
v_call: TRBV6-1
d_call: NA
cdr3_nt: TGTGCCAGCATGGGGATACAGCTTAGCAATCAGCCCCAGCATTTT
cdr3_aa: CASMGIQLSNQPQHF

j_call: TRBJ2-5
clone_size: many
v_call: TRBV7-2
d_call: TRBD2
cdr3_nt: TGTGCCAGCAGCTTAGGTGGGACTAGCGGAGAGACCCAGTACTTC
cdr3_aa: CASSLGGTSGETQYF

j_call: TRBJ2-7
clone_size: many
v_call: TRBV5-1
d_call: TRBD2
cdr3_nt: TGCGCCAGCAGCCCGGAAGGGACTAGCGGGTTTTACGAGCAGTACTTC
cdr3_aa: CASSPEGTSGFYEQYF

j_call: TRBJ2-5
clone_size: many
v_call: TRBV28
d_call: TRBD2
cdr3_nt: TGTGCCAGCAGTTTGGCTAGCGGAACTCAAGAGACCCAGTACTTC
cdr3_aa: CASSLASGTQETQYF

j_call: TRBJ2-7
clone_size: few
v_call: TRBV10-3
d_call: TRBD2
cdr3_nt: TGTGCCATCAGTGAAACTAGCGACTACGAGCAGTACTTC
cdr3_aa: CAISETSDYEQYF

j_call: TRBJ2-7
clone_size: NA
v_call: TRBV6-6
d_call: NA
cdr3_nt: TGTGCCAGCAGTTACTCGAAAGCGGAGTCCGCTATTGGGCAGTACTTC
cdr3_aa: CASSYSKAESAIGQYF

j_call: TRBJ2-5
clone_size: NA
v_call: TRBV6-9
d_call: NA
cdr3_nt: TGTGCCAGCAGTTATAGAGTACAGACCCAGTACTTC
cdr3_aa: CASSYRVQTQYF

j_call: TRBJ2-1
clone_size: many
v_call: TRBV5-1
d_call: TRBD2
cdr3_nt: TGCGCCAGCAGCTCGTTCGCTAGCGGGAGGGCCGAGCAGTTCTTC
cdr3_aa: CASSSFASGRAEQFF

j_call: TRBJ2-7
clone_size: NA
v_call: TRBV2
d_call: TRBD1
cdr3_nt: TGTGCCAGCAGTCCCACAGGGGTCTACTCCTACGAGCAGTACTTC
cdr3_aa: CASSPTGVYSYEQYF

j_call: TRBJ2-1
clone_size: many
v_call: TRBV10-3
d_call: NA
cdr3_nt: TGTGCCATCGGAACCGACTTGCCTGGCTCCTACAATGAGCAGTTCTTC
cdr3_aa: CAIGTDLPGSYNEQFF

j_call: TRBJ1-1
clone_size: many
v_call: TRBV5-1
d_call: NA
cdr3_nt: TGTGCCAGCAGCTTACGGACGGTGAACACTGAAGCTTTCTTT
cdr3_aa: CASSLRTVNTEAFF

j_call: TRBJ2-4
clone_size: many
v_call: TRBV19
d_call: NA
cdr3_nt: TGTGCCAGTAGTATAGATCTTTCGACCATGGCCAAAAACATTCAGTACTTC
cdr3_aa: CASSIDLSTMAKNIQYF

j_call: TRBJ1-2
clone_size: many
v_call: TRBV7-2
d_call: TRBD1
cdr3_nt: TGTGCCAGCAGTCGACAGGGGAATAACTATGGCTACACCTTC
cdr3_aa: CASSRQGNNYGYTF

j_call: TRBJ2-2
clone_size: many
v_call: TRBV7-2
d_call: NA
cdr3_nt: TGTGCCAGCAGTCCTCCACCATCTACCGGGGAGCTGTTTTTT
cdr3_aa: CASSPPPSTGELFF